The clone carrying this TCR beta chain has a single count. As yet, its antigen is unknown. Trimming cost V 8 bases and J 2 bases; bases outside gene matches: 11. The CDR3 has 15 amino acids. Germline CDR1 is MDHEN and CDR2 is SYDVKM. This entry belongs to a study of siplizumab effects on memory and regulatory T cells. General study results and limits: With siplizumab, Treg-derived clones averaged about 70% of mappable alloreactive CD4+ clones, versus 26.9% in controls.

Data came from immunoSEQ multiplex PCR; TCRdb stores just in-frame clones and leaves some out. Of roughly 70,000 clones in the sample, 85% to 95% were seen once. Material for sequencing was CD8+ T cells sorted from blood. J is TRBJ1-2 and V is TRBV28; 7 bases are shared with TRBD1. The receptor was isolated from a human donor in good health. The CDR3 protein is CASHEMTGTNYGYTF. DNA of the CDR3: TGTGCCAGCCATGAGATGACAGGGACAAACTATGGCTACACCTTC.